This is a list of T cell receptor beta chains from one sample in a study of CXCR3-negative and CXCR3-positive naive CD8 T cells. TCRdb re-called the 5' RACE reads and gives one entry per CDR3 protein, without DNA. This sample's table reports approximately 90,000 distinct CDR3 sequences. Sequenced: naive CXCR3+ CD8+ T cells from blood. These receptors all come from a human donor in good health. Some clones in this sample may be carry-over from other donors' samples. The CDR3 runs from the conserved cysteine through the conserved F or W. Each record gives: J gene, V gene, CDR3 protein.

TRBJ2-2	TRBV6-2/TRBV6-3	CASSSGDTGELFF
TRBJ2-7	TRBV28	CASRSYSPSSGAPSYEQYF
TRBJ2-5	TRBV27	CASTPVRGGVQETQYF
TRBJ2-2	TRBV12-3/TRBV12-4	CASNLGAPGELFF
TRBJ1-4	TRBV7-9	CASSLGGQRLNEKLFF
TRBJ2-7	TRBV29-1	CSARGERTYEQYF
TRBJ1-2	TRBV6-5	CASSYSIQDGYTF
TRBJ2-7	TRBV13	CASSLLGNEQYF
TRBJ2-1	TRBV3-1	CASRYVGEDEQFF
TRBJ2-5	TRBV2	CASDRTGGNSAQYF
TRBJ2-1	TRBV14	CASSPGLAGYNEQFF
TRBJ2-3	TRBV7-9	CASSLEGGTDTQYF
TRBJ1-4	TRBV20-1	CSARDLLSSRDPTTTNEKLFF
TRBJ2-3	TRBV27	CASKLEGPSLDTQYF
TRBJ2-1	TRBV6-2/TRBV6-3	CASSPSSGGLLSYNEQFF
TRBJ2-1	TRBV19	CASALTTSGGNEQFF
TRBJ1-1	TRBV2	CASLTELNTEAFF
TRBJ2-3	TRBV28	CASTPRSSTDTQYF
TRBJ2-7	TRBV12-3/TRBV12-4	CASLEGGGYEQYF
TRBJ2-5	TRBV28	CASSATGGWETQYF
TRBJ2-2	TRBV6-1	CASSGLGAGELFF
TRBJ2-5	TRBV7-9	CASSPQGQLHAQYF
TRBJ1-1	TRBV28	CASSPILRNTEAFF
TRBJ2-1	TRBV19	CASSWTGNEQFF
TRBJ2-2	TRBV7-6	CASSDGQGGRIGELFF
TRBJ2-5	TRBV7-8	CASTQGAGETQYF
TRBJ2-7	TRBV28	CASSLFPGGLGEQYF
TRBJ1-5	TRBV10-3	CAARTGEGQPQHF
TRBJ2-2	TRBV5-1	CASSLSGSANTGELFF
TRBJ2-1	TRBV6-5	CASSYSGARSYNEQFF
TRBJ2-7	TRBV11-2	CASSLEETPPEQYF